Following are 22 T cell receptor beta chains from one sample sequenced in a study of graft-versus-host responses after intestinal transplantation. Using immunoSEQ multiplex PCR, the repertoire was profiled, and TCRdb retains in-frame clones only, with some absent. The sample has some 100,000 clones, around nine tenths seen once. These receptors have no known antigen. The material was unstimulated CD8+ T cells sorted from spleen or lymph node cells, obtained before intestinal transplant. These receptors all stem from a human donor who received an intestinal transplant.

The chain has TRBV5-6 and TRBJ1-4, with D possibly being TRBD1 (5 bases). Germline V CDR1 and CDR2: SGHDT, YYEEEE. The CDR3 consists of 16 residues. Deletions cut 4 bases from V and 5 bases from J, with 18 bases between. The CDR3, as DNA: TGTGCCAGCAGCCCAGGCGGGTGGGGCCTAAATGAAAAACTGTTTTTT. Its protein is CASSPGGWGLNEKLFF.

CDR3 sequence (DNA): TGTGCCAGCAGCTTTATAGCGGGGGATAAAGAGACCCAGTACTTC. It codes for CASSFIAGDKETQYF. The rearrangement uses TRBV13 and TRBJ2-5; the match to TRBD2 covers 9 bases. The ends lost 3 bases at V and 3 bases at J; junction bases unmatched: 5. This CDR3 is built from 15 residues. The germline V gene encodes CDR1 PRHDT and CDR2 FYEKMQ (reference sequence).

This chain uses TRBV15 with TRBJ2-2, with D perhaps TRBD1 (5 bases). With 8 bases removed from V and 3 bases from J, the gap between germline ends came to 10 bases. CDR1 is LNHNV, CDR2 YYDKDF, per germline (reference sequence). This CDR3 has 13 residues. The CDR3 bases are TGTGCCACCGGACAAGAAGACACCGGGGAGCTGTTTTTT. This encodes CATGQEDTGELFF.

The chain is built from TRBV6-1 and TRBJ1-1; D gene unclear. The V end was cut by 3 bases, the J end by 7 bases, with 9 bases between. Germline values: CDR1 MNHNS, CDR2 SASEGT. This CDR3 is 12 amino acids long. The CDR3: CASSEYGDEAFF. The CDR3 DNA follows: TGTGCCAGCAGTGAGTATGGGGATGAAGCTTTCTTT.

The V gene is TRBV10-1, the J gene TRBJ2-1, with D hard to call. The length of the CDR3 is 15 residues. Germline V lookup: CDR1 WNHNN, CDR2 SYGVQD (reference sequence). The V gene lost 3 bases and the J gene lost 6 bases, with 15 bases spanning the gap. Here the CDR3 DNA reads TGCGCCAGCAGTGACCACGCGGAGAACCTCAATGAGCAGTTCTTC. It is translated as CASSDHAENLNEQFF.

CDR3 protein: CASSLGLTYEQYF. The DNA of the CDR3 is TGCGCCAGCAGCCTCGGACTGACCTACGAGCAGTACTTC. V usage is TRBV4-1 and J usage is TRBJ2-7; tentatively, D is TRBD2 (5 bases). Between the trimmed V and J ends, which lost 4 bases and 2 bases, there was a span of 9 bases. Germline V gene data show CDR1 as MGHRA and CDR2 as YSYEKL. The CDR3 contains 13 residues.

CDR3 sequence reads: CASSQETSGGAKNIQYF. Here the CDR3 DNA reads TGCGCCAGCAGCCAAGAAACTAGCGGGGGGGCCAAAAACATTCAGTACTTC. This chain connects TRBV4-1 to TRBJ2-4; 12 bases are a match to TRBD2. The CDR3 is 17 amino acids. Germline V gives CDR1 MGHRA, CDR2 YSYEKL. Unmatched junction bases numbered 1, after V lost 0 bases and J lost 1 base.

CDR3 in DNA: TGTGCCAGCAGCTTAACAGGGACAGGGGAGCAGACCCAGTACTTC. It yields the protein CASSLTGTGEQTQYF. V gene TRBV7-3 combines with J gene TRBJ2-5, with 10 bases that match TRBD1. The CDR3 spans 15 residues. Unmatched junction bases numbered 4, after V lost 0 bases and J lost 6 bases. In germline, CDR1 is SGHTA, CDR2 FQGTGA.

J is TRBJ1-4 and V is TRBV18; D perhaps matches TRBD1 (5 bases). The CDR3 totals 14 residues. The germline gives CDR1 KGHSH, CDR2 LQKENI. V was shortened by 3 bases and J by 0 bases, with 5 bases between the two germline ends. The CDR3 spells CASSPDTTNEKLFF. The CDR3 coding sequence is TGTGCCAGCTCACCGGACACAACTAATGAAAAACTGTTTTTT.

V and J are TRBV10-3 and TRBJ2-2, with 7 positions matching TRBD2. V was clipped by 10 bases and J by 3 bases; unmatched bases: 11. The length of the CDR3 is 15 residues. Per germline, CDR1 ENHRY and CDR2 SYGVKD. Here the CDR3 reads CATQGGGRDTGELFF. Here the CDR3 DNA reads TGTGCCACCCAAGGCGGGGGTAGGGACACCGGGGAGCTGTTTTTT.

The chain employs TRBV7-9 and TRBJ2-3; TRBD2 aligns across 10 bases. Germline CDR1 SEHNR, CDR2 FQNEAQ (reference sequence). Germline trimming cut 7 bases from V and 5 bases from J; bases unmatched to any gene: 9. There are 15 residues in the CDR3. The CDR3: CASMKREGLLDTQYF. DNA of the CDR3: TGTGCCAGCATGAAGCGGGAGGGCCTTTTAGATACGCAGTATTTT.

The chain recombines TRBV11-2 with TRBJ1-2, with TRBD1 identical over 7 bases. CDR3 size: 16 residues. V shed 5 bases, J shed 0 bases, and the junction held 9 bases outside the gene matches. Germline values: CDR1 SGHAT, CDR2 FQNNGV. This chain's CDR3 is CASSQGEGPSNYGYTF. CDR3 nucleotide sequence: TGTGCCAGCAGCCAGGGGGAGGGCCCGTCTAACTATGGCTACACCTTC.

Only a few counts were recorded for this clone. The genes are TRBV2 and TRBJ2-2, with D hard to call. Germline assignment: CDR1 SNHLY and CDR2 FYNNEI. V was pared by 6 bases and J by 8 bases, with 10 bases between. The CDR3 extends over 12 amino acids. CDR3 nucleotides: TGTGCCAGCAGCGGCCTTCAAGGGGAGCTGTTTTTT. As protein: CASSGLQGELFF. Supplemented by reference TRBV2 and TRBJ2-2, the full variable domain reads EPEVTQTPSHQVTQMGQEVILRCVPISNHLYFYWYRQILGQKVEFLVSFYNNEISEKSEIFDDQFSVERPDGSNFTLKIRSTKLEDSAMYFCASSGLQGELFFGEGSRLTVL.

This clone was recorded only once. CDR3 sequence reads: CASAGTGGSTEAFF. The CDR3 DNA reads TGTGCCAGCGCTGGGACAGGGGGGAGCACTGAAGCTTTCTTT. The gene calls are TRBV6-1 and TRBJ1-1; 11 nucleotides match TRBD1. Germline lookup yields CDR1 MNHNS and CDR2 SASEGT. V dropped 8 bases and J dropped 4; count of bases not matched to a gene: 6. CDR3 length: 14 amino acids.

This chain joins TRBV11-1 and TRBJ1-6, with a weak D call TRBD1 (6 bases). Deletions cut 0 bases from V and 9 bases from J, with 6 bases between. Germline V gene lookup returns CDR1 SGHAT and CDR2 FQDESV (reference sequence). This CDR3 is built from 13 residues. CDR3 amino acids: CASSLAGGSPLHF. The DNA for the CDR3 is TGTGCCAGCAGCTTAGCAGGGGGTTCACCCCTCCACTTT.

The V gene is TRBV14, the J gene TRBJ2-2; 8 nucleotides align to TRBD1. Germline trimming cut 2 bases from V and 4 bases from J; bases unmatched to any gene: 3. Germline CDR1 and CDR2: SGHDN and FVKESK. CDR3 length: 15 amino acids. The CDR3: CASSQSDRATGELFF. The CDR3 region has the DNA TGTGCCAGCAGCCAATCGGACAGGGCCACCGGGGAGCTGTTTTTT.

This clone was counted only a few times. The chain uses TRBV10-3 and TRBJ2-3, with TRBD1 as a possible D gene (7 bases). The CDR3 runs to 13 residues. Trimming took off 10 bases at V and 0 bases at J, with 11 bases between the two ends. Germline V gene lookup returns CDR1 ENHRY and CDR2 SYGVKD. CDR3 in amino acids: CATQGGSTDTQYF. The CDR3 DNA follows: TGTGCCACGCAGGGGGGTAGCACAGATACGCAGTATTTT.

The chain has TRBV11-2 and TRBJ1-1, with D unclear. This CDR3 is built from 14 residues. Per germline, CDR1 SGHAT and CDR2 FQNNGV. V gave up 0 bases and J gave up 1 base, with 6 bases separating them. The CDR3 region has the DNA TGTGCCAGCAGCTTAGAGGCCACGAACACTGAAGCTTTCTTT. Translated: CASSLEATNTEAFF.

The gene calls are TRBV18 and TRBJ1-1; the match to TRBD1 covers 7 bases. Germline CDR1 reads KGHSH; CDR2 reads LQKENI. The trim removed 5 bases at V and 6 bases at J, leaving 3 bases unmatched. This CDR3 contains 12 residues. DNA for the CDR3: TGTGCCAGCTCATTACAGGGGTCTGAAGCTTTCTTT. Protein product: CASSLQGSEAFF.

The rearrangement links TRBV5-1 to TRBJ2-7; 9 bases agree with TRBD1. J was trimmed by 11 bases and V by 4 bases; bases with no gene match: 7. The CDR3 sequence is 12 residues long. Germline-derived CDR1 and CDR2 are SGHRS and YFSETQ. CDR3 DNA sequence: TGCGCCAGCAGCCGGGACAGGGAAATTGAGTACTTC. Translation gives CASSRDREIEYF.

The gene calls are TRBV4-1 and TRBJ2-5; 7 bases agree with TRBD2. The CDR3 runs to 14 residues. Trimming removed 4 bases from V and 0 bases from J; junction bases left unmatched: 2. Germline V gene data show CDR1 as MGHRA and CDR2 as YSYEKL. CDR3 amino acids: CASSLLADQETQYF. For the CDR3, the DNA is TGCGCCAGCAGCCTTCTAGCGGACCAAGAGACCCAGTACTTC.

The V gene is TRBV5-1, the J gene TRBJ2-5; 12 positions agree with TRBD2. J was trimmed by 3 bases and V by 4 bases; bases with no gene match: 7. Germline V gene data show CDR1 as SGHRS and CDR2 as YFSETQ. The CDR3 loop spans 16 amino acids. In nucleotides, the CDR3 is TGCGCCAGCAGCGCGATATGGACTAGCGGGAAAGAGACCCAGTACTTC. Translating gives CASSAIWTSGKETQYF.